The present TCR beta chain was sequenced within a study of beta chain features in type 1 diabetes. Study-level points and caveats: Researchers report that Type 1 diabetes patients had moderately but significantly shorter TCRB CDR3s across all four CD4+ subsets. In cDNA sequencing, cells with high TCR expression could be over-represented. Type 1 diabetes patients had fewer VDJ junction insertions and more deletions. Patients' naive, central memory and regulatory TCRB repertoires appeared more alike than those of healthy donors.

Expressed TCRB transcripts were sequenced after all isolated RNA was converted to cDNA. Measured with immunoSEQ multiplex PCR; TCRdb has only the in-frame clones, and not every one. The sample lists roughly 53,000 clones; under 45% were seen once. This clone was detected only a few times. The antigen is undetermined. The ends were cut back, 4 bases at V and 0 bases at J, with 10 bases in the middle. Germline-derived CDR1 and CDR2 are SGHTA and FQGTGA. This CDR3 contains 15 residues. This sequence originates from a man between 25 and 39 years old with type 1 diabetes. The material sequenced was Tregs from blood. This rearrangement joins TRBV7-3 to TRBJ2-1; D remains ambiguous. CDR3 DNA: TGTGCCAGCAGCTACGACTTTAGCTCCTACAATGAGCAGTTCTTC. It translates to CASSYDFSSYNEQFF. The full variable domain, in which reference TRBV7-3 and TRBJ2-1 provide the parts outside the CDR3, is GAGVSQTPSNKVTEKGKYVELRCDPISGHTALYWYRQSLGQGPEFLIYFQGTGAADDSGLPNDRFFAVRPEGSVSTLKIQRTERGDSAVYLCASSYDFSSYNEQFFGPGTRLTVL.